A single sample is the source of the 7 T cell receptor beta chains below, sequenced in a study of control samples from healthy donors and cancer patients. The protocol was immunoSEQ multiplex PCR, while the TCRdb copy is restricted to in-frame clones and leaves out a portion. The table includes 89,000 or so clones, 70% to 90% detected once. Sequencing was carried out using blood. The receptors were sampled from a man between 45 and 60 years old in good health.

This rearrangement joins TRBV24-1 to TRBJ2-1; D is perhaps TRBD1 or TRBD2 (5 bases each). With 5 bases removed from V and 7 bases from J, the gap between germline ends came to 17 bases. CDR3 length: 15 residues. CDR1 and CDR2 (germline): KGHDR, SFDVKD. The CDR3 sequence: CATSALDWGSNEQFF. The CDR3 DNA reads TGTGCCACCAGTGCCCTGGACTGGGGGTCAAATGAGCAGTTCTTC.

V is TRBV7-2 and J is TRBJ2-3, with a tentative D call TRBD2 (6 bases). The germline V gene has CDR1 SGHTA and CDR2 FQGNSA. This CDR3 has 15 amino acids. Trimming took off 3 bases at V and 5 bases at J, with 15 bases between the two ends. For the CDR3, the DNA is TGTGCCAGCAGCTTCGGGGGAGTTAGAAGAGATACGCAGTATTTT. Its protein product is CASSFGGVRRDTQYF.

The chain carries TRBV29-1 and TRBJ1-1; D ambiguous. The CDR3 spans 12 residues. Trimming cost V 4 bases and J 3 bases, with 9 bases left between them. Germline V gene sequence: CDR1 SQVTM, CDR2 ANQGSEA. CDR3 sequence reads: CSVGWGDTEAFF. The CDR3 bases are TGCAGCGTTGGCTGGGGAGACACTGAAGCTTTCTTT.

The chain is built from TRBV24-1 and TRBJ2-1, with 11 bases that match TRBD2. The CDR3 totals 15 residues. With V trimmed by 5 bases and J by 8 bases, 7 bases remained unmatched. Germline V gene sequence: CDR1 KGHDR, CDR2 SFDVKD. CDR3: CATSAPRGLADEQFF. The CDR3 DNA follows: TGTGCCACCAGTGCTCCCCGGGGACTAGCGGATGAGCAGTTCTTC.

CDR3 residues: CASSLASAGVGYEQYF. In DNA, the CDR3 is TGTGCCAGCAGCTTAGCGTCAGCGGGAGTTGGCTACGAGCAGTACTTC. The chain carries TRBV7-2 and TRBJ2-7; 8 nucleotides agree with TRBD2. The CDR3 spans 16 residues. J gave up 3 bases and V 0 bases, and 7 bases lay outside the gene matches. CDR1 is SGHTA and CDR2 is FQGNSA in the germline V gene.

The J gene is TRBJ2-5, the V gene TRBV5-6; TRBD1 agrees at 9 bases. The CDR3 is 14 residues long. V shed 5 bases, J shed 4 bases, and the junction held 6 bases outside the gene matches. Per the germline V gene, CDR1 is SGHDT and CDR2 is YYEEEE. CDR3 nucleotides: TGTGCCAGCAGATTGACAGGGGGAGGAGAGACCCAGTACTTC. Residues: CASRLTGGGETQYF.

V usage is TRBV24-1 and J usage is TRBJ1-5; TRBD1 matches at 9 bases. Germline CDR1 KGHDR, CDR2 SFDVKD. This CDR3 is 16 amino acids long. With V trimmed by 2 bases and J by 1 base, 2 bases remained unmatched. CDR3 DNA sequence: TGTGCCACCAGTGATTCTACAGGGGGCAGCAATCAGCCCCAGCATTTT. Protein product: CATSDSTGGSNQPQHF.